This T cell receptor (beta chain) stems from a study of blood T cells in healthy people across ages. The overall study: Template switching retrieved approximately one barcoded beta molecule for each two T cells.

This clonotype was counted a few times. The target antigen is unknown. Study results and limitations: Naive CD4+ cells and diversity were both higher in long-lived donors than in aged donors.

Alongside a J-beta primer mix, a sample-barcoded 5' primer served in a second PCR lasting about 6 to 11 cycles. A template-switch adaptor with 12 random nucleotides tagged each cDNA molecule. TCRdb fed the 5' RACE reads into MiXCR, producing one record per CDR3 protein. The sample records 600,000 to 650,000 distinct CDR3 sequences, around 54% being singletons. The germline CDR1 and CDR2 sequences are LGHNA and YNFKEQ. This CDR3 is built from 17 residues. The V end lost 1 base, the J end lost 0 bases, and 13 bases lay between the germline ends. The chain recombines TRBV4-2 with TRBJ2-1; the D gene is possibly TRBD2 (6 bases). The sequencing sample was made of blood. This clonotype originated in a man between 60 and 70 years old in good health. The CDR3 DNA follows: TGTGCCAGCAGCCAAGGAGGAGGGCGGGGCTCCTACAATGAGCAGTTCTTC. Protein sequence: CASSQGGGRGSYNEQFF.